A single sample gave rise to the 27 T cell receptor beta chains below, sequenced in a study of T cells in Graves' hyperthyroidism and ophthalmopathy. Regions amplified from RNA transcripts were the TCR beta CDR3 regions. The HTBI set primed first-round TCR CDR3 RT-PCR. TCRdb re-derived calls from the multiplex PCR reads in MiXCR, one entry per CDR3 protein. The sample lists hundreds of thousands of distinct CDR3 sequences, roughly 15% occurring once. Sequences were obtained from blood. These receptors were collected from a man younger than 35 with Graves' ophthalmopathy.

This clonotype was recorded at least ten times. The chain couples TRBV12-3 or TRBV12-4 to TRBJ2-1; D unclear. The V end was cut by 5 bases, the J end by 3 bases, with 11 bases between. This CDR3 has 14 amino acids. The CDR3 DNA is TGTGCCAGCAGTCCCTCGGACGTCTACAATGAGCAGTTCTTC. Translated: CASSPSDVYNEQFF.

Worth noting for this clonotype: Being one base from a much bigger clone, this may be a read error. V usage is TRBV4-1 and J usage is TRBJ2-7; 7 bases agree with TRBD2. The DNA end is more similar to TRBJ2-1, so the J call may be wrong. CDR1 is MGHRA and CDR2 is YSYEKL in the germline V gene. The CDR3 has 15 residues. The CDR3 DNA reads as TGCGCCAGCAGCCAAGATTGGGGGGGGTCCTACGAGCAGTTCTTC. Protein: CASSQDWGGSYEQFF.

V and J are TRBV20-1 and TRBJ2-2; 10 bases agree with TRBD1. CDR1 is DFQATT and CDR2 is SNEGSKA in the germline V gene (reference sequence). CDR3 length: 17 amino acids. V shed 6 bases, J shed 4 bases, and the junction held 14 bases outside the gene matches. CDR3 sequence reads: CSAYGDRGHGATGELFF. The CDR3 DNA is TGCAGTGCGTATGGTGACAGGGGGCATGGTGCCACCGGGGAGCTGTTTTTT.

This clonotype was observed many times. The V call is TRBV2, the J call TRBJ2-3, with D possibly being TRBD1 or TRBD2 (6 bases each). The CDR3 runs to 16 residues. Germline loops: CDR1 SNHLY, CDR2 FYNNEI. V lost 7 bases to trimming and J lost 2 bases, with 19 bases between them. The CDR3 region has the DNA TGTGCCAGCAATGGCGAAACCGGGGGCTCCACAGATACGCAGTATTTT. Translated: CASNGETGGSTDTQYF.

This clonotype was seen repeatedly, ten times or more. The chain recombines TRBV9 with TRBJ2-7; D remains unclear. The germline gives CDR1 SGDLS, CDR2 YYNGEE. The CDR3 runs to 16 residues. Trimming shortened V by 5 bases and J by 4 bases, and 22 bases separated the two germline ends. The CDR3 nucleotides are TGTGCCAGCAGTACCCACACGGATTTGGCGATATACGAGCAGTACTTC. It yields the protein CASSTHTDLAIYEQYF.

In this sample, this clonotype turned up a few times. This chain uses TRBV7-9 with TRBJ1-2; D gene uncertain. Germline V CDR1 and CDR2: SEHNR, FQNEAQ (reference sequence). The ends were cut back, 5 bases at V and 8 bases at J, with 12 bases in the middle. The CDR3 length is 12 residues. The CDR3 loop reads CASSLSREGYTF. The DNA of the CDR3 is TGTGCCAGCAGCCTTTCAAGGGAGGGCTACACCTTC. Drawing the rest from reference TRBV7-9 and TRBJ1-2, the complete variable domain is DTGVSQNPRHKITKRGQNVTFRCDPISEHNRLYWYRQTLGQGPEFLTYFQNEAQLEKSRLLSDRFSAERPKGSFSTLEIQRTEQGDSAMYLCASSLSREGYTFGSGTRLTVV.

This clonotype was found many times. The V and J genes are TRBV6-2 or TRBV6-3 and TRBJ2-5; 10 bases map to TRBD2. With V trimmed by 6 bases and J by 2 bases, 3 bases remained unmatched. The CDR3 is 14 amino acids. The germline V gene has CDR1 MNHEY and CDR2 SVGEGT. CDR3 sequence reads: CASSSLAGQETQYF. Written as DNA, the CDR3 is TGTGCCAGCAGCTCACTAGCGGGACAAGAGACCCAGTACTTC.

This clonotype has just a few counts. The rearrangement uses TRBV27 and TRBJ2-1; 10 bases line up with TRBD2. The V and J ends lost 1 base and 3 bases, in that order; junction bases with no gene match: 3. In germline, CDR1 is MNHEY, CDR2 SMNVEV (reference sequence). The CDR3 runs 16 residues. The CDR3 sequence is CASSLWSSGSYNEQFF. The CDR3 DNA reads as TGTGCCAGCAGTTTATGGTCTAGCGGGAGCTACAATGAGCAGTTCTTC.

This clonotype was counted between two and nine times. The conserved phenylalanine or tryptophan is not found at the CDR3 terminus, so this likely reflects a read error. This rearrangement joins TRBV27 to TRBJ1-1; 7 nucleotides line up with TRBD1. Germline CDR1 is MNHEY and CDR2 is SMNVEV (reference sequence). V lost 6 bases, J lost 1 base, and 5 bases stayed unmatched. This CDR3 has 14 amino acids. The CDR3 coding sequence is TGTGCCAGCAGCCGACAGGGAAAGAACACTGAAGCTTTCCTT. Amino acids: CASSRQGKNTEAFL.

The chain uses TRBV7-3 and TRBJ2-2, with a possible D match to TRBD2 (5 bases). Trimming took 2 bases from V and 4 from J, leaving 14 bases between them. The CDR3 runs 16 residues. The germline gives CDR1 SGHTA, CDR2 FQGTGA. This chain's CDR3 is CASSLAVGVATGELFF. CDR3 nucleotides: TGTGCCAGCAGCTTAGCGGTGGGAGTCGCCACCGGGGAGCTGTTTTTT.

This clonotype was counted ten times or more. The rearrangement links TRBV2 to TRBJ2-5; 9 bases are shared with TRBD2. Germline-derived CDR1 and CDR2 are SNHLY and FYNNEI. J was trimmed by 5 bases and V by 0 bases; bases with no gene match: 7. The CDR3 is 16 amino acids. In nucleotides, the CDR3 is TGTGCCAGCAGTGAAGCGCGGGGACTAGCAGGCGAGACCCAGTACTTC. Its translation is CASSEARGLAGETQYF. The whole variable domain, filled in from reference TRBV2 and TRBJ2-5, reads EPEVTQTPSHQVTQMGQEVILRCVPISNHLYFYWYRQILGQKVEFLVSFYNNEISEKSEIFDDQFSVERPDGSNFTLKIRSTKLEDSAMYFCASSEARGLAGETQYFGPGTRLLVL.

This clonotype was picked up a small number of times. V and J are TRBV4-1 and TRBJ2-1, with D uncertain. Germline CDR1 reads MGHRA; CDR2 reads YSYEKL. V was cut by 2 bases and J by 2 bases, with 16 bases left in between. This CDR3 has 17 residues. This CDR3 is CASSQIDMGITYNEQFF. For the CDR3, the DNA is TGCGCCAGCAGCCAAATAGATATGGGGATCACCTACAATGAGCAGTTCTTC.

This clonotype was recorded many times. The chain uses TRBV20-1 and TRBJ2-1; 9 bases align to TRBD2. The CDR3 loop spans 17 amino acids. V trimming: 1 base; J trimming: 1 base; junction bases outside the gene matches: 8. CDR1 is DFQATT and CDR2 is SNEGSKA in the germline V gene (reference sequence). CDR3 amino acids: CSARGPDSGRSYNEQFF. CDR3 nucleotides: TGCAGTGCTAGAGGCCCGGATAGCGGGAGATCCTACAATGAGCAGTTCTTC.

This clonotype was seen a few times. CDR3 protein: CSVETGEGYEQYF. The CDR3 nucleotides are TGCAGCGTTGAGACAGGGGAAGGCTACGAGCAGTACTTC. The chain carries TRBV29-1 and TRBJ2-7; 8 positions match TRBD1. Germline values: CDR1 SQVTM, CDR2 ANQGSEA. This CDR3 comprises 13 residues. V dropped 3 bases and J dropped 3; count of bases not matched to a gene: 4.

This clonotype was seen at least ten times. The chain recombines TRBV5-6 with TRBJ2-3; 12 nucleotides line up with TRBD2. The CDR3 extends over 15 amino acids. J was trimmed by 1 base and V by 7 bases; bases with no gene match: 4. Germline-derived CDR1 and CDR2 are SGHDT and YYEEEE. The CDR3 nucleotides are TGTGCCAGCGGGAGACTAGCGGGGGGCACAGATACGCAGTATTTT. Amino acid sequence: CASGRLAGGTDTQYF. Together with reference TRBV5-6 and TRBJ2-3, the CDR3 gives the full variable domain: DAGVTQSPTHLIKTRGQQVTLRCSPKSGHDTVSWYQQALGQGPQFIFQYYEEEERQRGNFPDRFSGHQFPNYSSELNVNALLLGDSALYLCASGRLAGGTDTQYFGPGTRLTVL.

Comments on this clonotype: Given a much more abundant clone one base away, this may be a read error. The chain uses TRBV30 and TRBJ2-5, with 9 bases that match TRBD1. Germline loops: CDR1 GTSNPN, CDR2 SVGIG (reference sequence). The V segment lost 0 bases and the J segment 5 bases; nucleotides outside the gene matches: 4. CDR3 length: 14 residues. The CDR3 loop is CAWSVQGARETQYF. The CDR3 DNA reads TGTGCCTGGAGTGTACAGGGGGCTAGGGAGACCCAGTACTTC. The variable domain in full, completed from reference TRBV30 and TRBJ2-5, reads SQTIHQWPATLVQPVGSPLSLECTVEGTSNPNLYWYRQAAGRGLQLLFYSVGIGQISSEVPQNLSASRPQDRQFILSSKKLLLSDSGFYLCAWSVQGARETQYFGPGTRLLVL.

At least ten counts were recorded for this clonotype. The chain couples TRBV24-1 to TRBJ2-3, with 7 bases lining up with TRBD1. This CDR3 has 15 amino acids. Looked up from germline, CDR1 is KGHDR and CDR2 is SFDVKD. The J segment lost 1 base and the V segment lost 3 bases, leaving 3 bases of the junction unmatched. This CDR3 is CATSDQGQGTDTQYF. The CDR3 nucleotides read TGTGCCACCAGTGATCAAGGACAGGGCACAGATACGCAGTATTTT.

This clonotype was counted at least ten times. This chain links TRBV27 with TRBJ1-2; TRBD1 matches 8 bases. Germline V gives CDR1 MNHEY, CDR2 SMNVEV (reference sequence). The CDR3 is made up of 14 amino acids. V lost 6 bases, J lost 1 base, and 4 bases stayed unmatched. In nucleotides, the CDR3 is TGTGCCAGCAGACCAGGGGGCCTTAACTATGGCTACACCTTC. Protein: CASRPGGLNYGYTF.

This clonotype was observed a few times. J is TRBJ2-7 and V is TRBV4-1; D not certain. Germline loops: CDR1 MGHRA, CDR2 YSYEKL. V dropped 0 bases and J dropped 0 bases, with 9 bases sitting between them. The CDR3 runs to 15 residues. The CDR3 protein is CASSQEIRSSYEQYF. The CDR3 coding sequence is TGCGCCAGCAGCCAAGAAATACGGAGCTCCTACGAGCAGTACTTC.

This clonotype was observed at least ten times. The V call is TRBV27, the J call TRBJ2-6; D remains unclear. CDR1 is MNHEY, CDR2 SMNVEV, per germline (reference sequence). The V end lost 5 bases, the J end lost 4 bases, and 12 bases lay between the germline ends. The CDR3 length is 15 residues. Written as DNA, the CDR3 is TGTGCCAGCAGTCCAGCTCCGGGCGGGGCCAACGTCCTGACTTTC. This translates into CASSPAPGGANVLTF.

In this sample, this clonotype turned up many times. The chain is built from TRBV9 and TRBJ2-1; 12 positions match TRBD2. CDR1 is SGDLS and CDR2 is YYNGEE in the germline V gene. Trimming took 4 bases from V and 2 from J; bases not matched to a gene: 4. The CDR3 loop spans 16 amino acids. The CDR3 DNA is TGTGCCAGCAGCCCCAGACTAGCGGGGGCCTACAATGAGCAGTTCTTC. Its translation: CASSPRLAGAYNEQFF. The variable domain in full, with the rest retrieved from reference TRBV9 and TRBJ2-1, is DSGVTQTPKHLITATGQRVTLRCSPRSGDLSVYWYQQSLDQGLQFLIQYYNGEERAKGNILERFSAQQFPDLHSELNLSSLELGDSALYFCASSPRLAGAYNEQFFGPGTRLTVL.

This clonotype was seen more than once but under ten times. The chain uses TRBV5-4 and TRBJ2-7; 7 bases fit TRBD1. The CDR3 is made up of 15 amino acids. V lost 3 bases and J lost 2; bases outside the gene matches: 8. Germline values: CDR1 SGHNT, CDR2 YYREEE (reference sequence). CDR3 DNA sequence: TGTGCCAGCAGCTACTCGACAGGGATGGCCTACGAGCAGTACTTC. Translating it yields CASSYSTGMAYEQYF. Looking up the rest from reference TRBV5-4 and TRBJ2-7 gives the full variable domain: ETGVTQSPTHLIKTRGQQVTLRCSSQSGHNTVSWYQQALGQGPQFIFQYYREEENGRGNFPPRFSGLQFPNYSSELNVNALELDDSALYLCASSYSTGMAYEQYFGPGTRLTVT.

This clonotype was found many times. One end of the junction varies from germline; a read error may be responsible. This rearrangement joins TRBV11-2 to TRBJ2-3, with TRBD2 as a possible D gene (6 bases). Per the germline V gene, CDR1 is SGHAT and CDR2 is FQNNGV. The CDR3 extends over 16 amino acids. The CDR3 coding sequence is TGTGCCAGCAGCTCCTGGGTAGCGGACCTCACAGGTACGCAGTATTTT. This translates into CASSSWVADLTGTQYF.

This clonotype has ten or more counts. CDR3 amino acids: CASNPSPMNTEAFF. CDR3 coding DNA: TGTGCCAGCAACCCTAGCCCTATGAACACTGAAGCTTTCTTT. The gene calls are TRBV9 and TRBJ1-1; unclear D gene. The CDR3 contains 14 residues. Trimming removed 6 bases at V and 0 bases at J, with 12 bases between. In germline, CDR1 is SGDLS, CDR2 YYNGEE.

This clonotype occurred many times. V is TRBV3-1 and J is TRBJ2-3, with 7 bases matching TRBD2. Germline-derived CDR1 and CDR2 are LGHDT and YNNKEL (reference sequence). Trimming took 5 bases from V and 8 from J; bases not matched to a gene: 4. The CDR3 runs 12 residues. CDR3 bases: TGTGCCAGCAGCGCCTGGGGGGGTACGCAGTATTTT. The encoded protein is CASSAWGGTQYF.

This clonotype was observed at least ten times. The CDR3 nucleotides read TGCGCCAGCAGACTAACAGGGGATCTCACAGATACGCAGTATTTT. It translates to CASRLTGDLTDTQYF. The chain uses TRBV4-1 and TRBJ2-3; 7 bases map to TRBD1. Germline trimming cut 6 bases from V and 2 bases from J; bases unmatched to any gene: 8. Germline V CDR1 and CDR2: MGHRA, YSYEKL. This CDR3 has 15 amino acids.

This clonotype was found many times. V is TRBV20-1 and J is TRBJ2-5, with no clear D. This CDR3 is 12 amino acids long. The V end lost 2 bases, the J end lost 2 bases, and 6 bases lay between the germline ends. The germline gives CDR1 DFQATT, CDR2 SNEGSKA (reference sequence). The CDR3: CSARLPQETQYF. CDR3 sequence (DNA): TGCAGTGCTAGACTGCCGCAAGAGACCCAGTACTTC.